This T cell receptor (beta chain) was obtained from a study of OX40 agonist ivuxolimab in advanced cancers. Data came from immunoSEQ multiplex PCR; TCRdb stores just in-frame clones and leaves some out. The repertoire has approximately 41,000 clones, just under 85% of them found once; the top ten carry about 2.7%. Per germline, CDR1 SGHTA and CDR2 FQGNSA. With 2 bases removed from V and 4 bases from J, the gap between germline ends came to 14 bases. The CDR3 is 15 residues long. At cycle 4 day 1, cycle 7 day 1, and baseline, blood was sampled. In regard to this clone: The target antigen is unknown.

Notes on the study in general: Blood T cells, both CD4+ and CD8+, expanded clonally by week 6 at 0.1 to 3.0 mg/kg. Near-lowest levels of clonal expansion characterized partial responders at 0.1-3.0 mg/kg.

J is TRBJ2-5 and V is TRBV7-2, with no clear D. The sample consisted of CD4+ or CD8+ T cells sorted from blood, taken in a trial of the OX40 agonist ivuxolimab. The clonotype was recovered from an adult with an advanced solid tumor such as melanoma, head and neck, liver or kidney cancer. The CDR3 DNA follows: TGTGCCAGCAGCTTACCGTGGGTGTTACGAGAGACCCAGTACTTC. Translating gives CASSLPWVLRETQYF.